Included here is one T cell receptor beta chain sequence, with context. Its matching antigen is unknown. Assay used: immunoSEQ multiplex PCR; TCRdb lists only in-frame clones, some missing. Of about 15,000 clones detected, approximately 88% appear once; the ten largest clones hold about 6%. This entry belongs to a study of CD4+ T cells in melanoma. Findings and caveats of the study: Diverse differentiation states were reported for melanoma neoantigen-specific CD4+ T cells. A reported correlation linked neoantigen-specific CD4+ T cells to CD8+, macrophage and B cell function.

J gave up 3 bases and V 2 bases, and 5 bases lay outside the gene matches. Germline V gene sequence: CDR1 SGHVS, CDR2 FNYEAQ. This CDR3 contains 15 residues. This clonotype was sampled from a human donor with melanoma. The sequencing sample was made of cells from a culture (not recorded whether cultured in vitro). The rearrangement joins TRBV7-6 to TRBJ2-7; 9 bases are shared with TRBD1. CDR3 amino acids: CASSLTGTGFYEQYF. The CDR3 nucleotides read TGTGCCAGCAGCTTAACGGGGACAGGGTTCTACGAGCAGTACTTC.